This is a list of T cell receptor beta chains from one sample in a study of T-cell memory formation after mild COVID-19. TCRdb used MiXCR to reprocess the 5' RACE reads, holding one entry per CDR3 protein. This table holds roughly 150,000 distinct CDR3 sequences, about an eighth found once. Sequencing input: PBMCs or a T cell subset sorted from them (not recorded which). The source of these receptors is a man younger than 30 who had mild COVID-19 (a few samples of this study predate the infection). Cell type and time point are not known. The CDR3 runs from the conserved cysteine through the conserved F or W. Each record gives: D gene, V gene, clone size, J gene, CDR3 protein, CDR3 DNA. D genes are given only for firm matches. Size values are once, few and many counts, or a class for expanded clones, and some rows have none.

d_call: .; v_call: TRBV5-1; clone_size: few; j_call: TRBJ1-1; cdr3_aa: CASSPGSHEWTEAFF; cdr3_nt: TGCGCCAGCAGCCCGGGGTCCCATGAATGGACTGAAGCTTTCTTT
d_call: TRBD1; v_call: TRBV5-1; clone_size: few; j_call: TRBJ2-5; cdr3_aa: CASSLDRGDGETQYF; cdr3_nt: TGCGCCAGCAGCTTGGACAGGGGCGACGGGGAGACCCAGTACTTC
d_call: TRBD2; v_call: TRBV6-1; clone_size: few; j_call: TRBJ2-3; cdr3_aa: CASRTSGGPSTDTQYF; cdr3_nt: TGTGCCAGCCGGACTAGCGGGGGACCAAGCACAGATACGCAGTATTTT
d_call: TRBD2; v_call: TRBV7-3; clone_size: .; j_call: TRBJ2-1; cdr3_aa: CASSLSRGLAGPFGPDEQFF; cdr3_nt: TGTGCCAGCAGCTTAAGCCGCGGACTAGCGGGTCCTTTCGGCCCGGATGAGCAGTTCTTC
d_call: TRBD1; v_call: TRBV15; clone_size: .; j_call: TRBJ1-6; cdr3_aa: CATSNPDRGWNSPLHF; cdr3_nt: TGTGCCACCAGCAACCCGGACAGGGGTTGGAATTCACCCCTCCACTTT
d_call: .; v_call: TRBV24-1; clone_size: few; j_call: TRBJ1-1; cdr3_aa: CATKGGADEAFF; cdr3_nt: TGTGCCACCAAGGGAGGGGCGGATGAAGCTTTCTTT
d_call: TRBD2; v_call: TRBV5-1; clone_size: .; j_call: TRBJ2-5; cdr3_aa: CASSLVPSGFGQETQYF; cdr3_nt: TGCGCCAGCAGCTTGGTGCCTAGCGGTTTTGGGCAGGAGACCCAGTACTTC
d_call: .; v_call: TRBV7-3; clone_size: .; j_call: TRBJ1-1; cdr3_aa: CASSASVGNTEAFF; cdr3_nt: TGTGCCAGCAGCGCCTCAGTGGGGAACACTGAAGCTTTCTTT
d_call: .; v_call: TRBV7-3; clone_size: few; j_call: TRBJ1-3; cdr3_aa: CASGTGNITIYF; cdr3_nt: TGTGCCAGCGGCACAGGGAACATCACCATATATTTT
d_call: .; v_call: TRBV7-9; clone_size: many; j_call: TRBJ1-1; cdr3_aa: CASSSSPGRMNTEAFF; cdr3_nt: TGTGCCAGCAGCTCTTCGCCAGGGAGAATGAACACTGAAGCTTTCTTT
d_call: TRBD1; v_call: TRBV28; clone_size: .; j_call: TRBJ1-1; cdr3_aa: CASSITSGGAVAFF; cdr3_nt: TGTGCCAGCAGCATAACATCAGGGGGAGCGGTAGCTTTCTTT
d_call: .; v_call: TRBV20-1; clone_size: few; j_call: TRBJ2-3; cdr3_aa: CSAPAIGTDTQYF; cdr3_nt: TGCAGTGCTCCTGCCATTGGCACAGATACGCAGTATTTT
d_call: TRBD2; v_call: TRBV5-1; clone_size: many; j_call: TRBJ2-5; cdr3_aa: CASKFGTSGQETQYF; cdr3_nt: TGCGCCAGCAAGTTCGGGACTAGCGGGCAAGAGACCCAGTACTTC
d_call: .; v_call: TRBV27; clone_size: few; j_call: TRBJ2-2; cdr3_aa: CASSLAGFAGELFF; cdr3_nt: TGTGCCAGCAGTTTGGCAGGGTTTGCCGGGGAGCTGTTTTTT
d_call: .; v_call: TRBV7-2; clone_size: .; j_call: TRBJ1-5; cdr3_aa: CASSLDYYQPQHF; cdr3_nt: TGTGCCAGCAGCTTAGACTATTATCAGCCCCAGCATTTT
d_call: TRBD2; v_call: TRBV5-1; clone_size: few; j_call: TRBJ2-1; cdr3_aa: CASTKGGGAYNEQFF; cdr3_nt: TGCGCCAGCACCAAGGGCGGGGGGGCTTACAATGAGCAGTTCTTC
d_call: .; v_call: TRBV6-2/TRBV6-3; clone_size: few; j_call: TRBJ1-1; cdr3_aa: CASSTPKNTEAFF; cdr3_nt: TGTGCCAGCAGTACCCCTAAGAACACTGAAGCTTTCTTT
d_call: .; v_call: TRBV7-9; clone_size: few; j_call: TRBJ1-1; cdr3_aa: CASSTKGNTEAFF; cdr3_nt: TGTGCCAGCAGCACCAAAGGGAACACTGAAGCTTTCTTT
d_call: .; v_call: TRBV4-2; clone_size: .; j_call: TRBJ2-6; cdr3_aa: CASSQGLPVGRSSGANVLTF; cdr3_nt: TGTGCCAGCAGCCAAGGACTCCCCGTGGGCCGCAGTTCTGGGGCCAACGTCCTGACTTTC
d_call: .; v_call: TRBV6-5; clone_size: many; j_call: TRBJ2-5; cdr3_aa: CASSPDWTQETQYF; cdr3_nt: TGTGCCAGCAGTCCCGACTGGACACAAGAGACCCAGTACTTC
d_call: TRBD2; v_call: TRBV6-2/TRBV6-3; clone_size: .; j_call: TRBJ2-7; cdr3_aa: CASSSPTSGTYEQYF; cdr3_nt: TGTGCCAGCAGTTCTCCTACTAGCGGAACCTACGAGCAGTACTTC
d_call: .; v_call: TRBV6-2/TRBV6-3; clone_size: few; j_call: TRBJ2-1; cdr3_aa: CASSRQSLNEQFF; cdr3_nt: TGTGCCAGCAGTCGCCAGTCTCTCAATGAGCAGTTCTTC
d_call: TRBD1; v_call: TRBV2; clone_size: .; j_call: TRBJ1-1; cdr3_aa: CASSEARQGRGEAFF; cdr3_nt: TGTGCCAGCAGTGAAGCTCGACAGGGGAGAGGTGAAGCTTTCTTT
d_call: TRBD1; v_call: TRBV5-1; clone_size: .; j_call: TRBJ1-2; cdr3_aa: CASSRDRSYGDTF; cdr3_nt: TGCGCCAGCAGTCGGGACAGGAGCTATGGCGACACCTTC